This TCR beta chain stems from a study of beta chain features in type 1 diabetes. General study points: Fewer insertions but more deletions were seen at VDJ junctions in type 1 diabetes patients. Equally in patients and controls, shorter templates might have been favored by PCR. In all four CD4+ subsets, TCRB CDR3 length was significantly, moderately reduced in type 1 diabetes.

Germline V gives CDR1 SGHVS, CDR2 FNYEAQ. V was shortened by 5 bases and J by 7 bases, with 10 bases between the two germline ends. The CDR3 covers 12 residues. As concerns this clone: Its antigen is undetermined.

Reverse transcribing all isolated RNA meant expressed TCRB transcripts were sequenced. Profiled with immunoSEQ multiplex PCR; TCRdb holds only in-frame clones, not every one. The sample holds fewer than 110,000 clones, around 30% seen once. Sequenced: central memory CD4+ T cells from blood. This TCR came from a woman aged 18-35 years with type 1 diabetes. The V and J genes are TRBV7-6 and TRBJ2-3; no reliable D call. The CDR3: CASSPSTYTQYF. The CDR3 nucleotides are TGTGCCAGCAGCCCGTCGACTTATACGCAGTATTTT.